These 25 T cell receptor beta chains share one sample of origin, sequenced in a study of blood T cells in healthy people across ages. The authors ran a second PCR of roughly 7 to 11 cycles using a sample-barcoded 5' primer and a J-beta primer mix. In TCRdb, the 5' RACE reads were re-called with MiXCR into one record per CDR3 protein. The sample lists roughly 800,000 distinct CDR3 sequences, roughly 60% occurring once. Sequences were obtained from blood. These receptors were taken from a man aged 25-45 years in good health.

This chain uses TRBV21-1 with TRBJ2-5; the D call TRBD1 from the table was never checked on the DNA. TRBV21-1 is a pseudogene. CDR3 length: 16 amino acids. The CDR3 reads CASLRRGTSWGETQYF. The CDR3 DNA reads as TGTGCCAGTCTTAGGCGGGGGACATCCTGGGGCGAGACCCAGTACTTC.

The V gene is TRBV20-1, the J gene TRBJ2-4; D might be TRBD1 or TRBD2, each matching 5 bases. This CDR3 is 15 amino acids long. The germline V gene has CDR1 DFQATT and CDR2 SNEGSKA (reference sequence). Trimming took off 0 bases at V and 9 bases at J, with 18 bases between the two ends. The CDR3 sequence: CSARDHLGPLGIQYF. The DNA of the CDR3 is TGCAGTGCTAGAGATCACCTGGGACCGCTGGGCATTCAGTACTTC.

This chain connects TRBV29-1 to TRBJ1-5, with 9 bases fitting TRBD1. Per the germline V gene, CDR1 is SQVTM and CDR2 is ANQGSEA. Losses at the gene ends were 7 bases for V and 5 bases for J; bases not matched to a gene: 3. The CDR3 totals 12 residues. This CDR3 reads CSGGDRDQPQHF. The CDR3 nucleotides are TGCAGCGGGGGGGACAGGGATCAGCCCCAGCATTTT.

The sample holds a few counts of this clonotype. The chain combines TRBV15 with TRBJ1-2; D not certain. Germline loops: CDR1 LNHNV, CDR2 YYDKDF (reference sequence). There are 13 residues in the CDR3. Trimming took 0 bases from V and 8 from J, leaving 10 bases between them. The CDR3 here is CATSRDPSRGYTF. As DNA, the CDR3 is TGTGCCACCAGCAGAGATCCGAGTCGAGGCTACACCTTC.

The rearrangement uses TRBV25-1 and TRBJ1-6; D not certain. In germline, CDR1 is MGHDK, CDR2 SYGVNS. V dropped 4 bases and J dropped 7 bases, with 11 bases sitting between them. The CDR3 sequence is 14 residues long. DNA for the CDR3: TGTGCCAGCAGTGCGGGGAGACGAAATTCACCCCTCCACTTT. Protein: CASSAGRRNSPLHF.

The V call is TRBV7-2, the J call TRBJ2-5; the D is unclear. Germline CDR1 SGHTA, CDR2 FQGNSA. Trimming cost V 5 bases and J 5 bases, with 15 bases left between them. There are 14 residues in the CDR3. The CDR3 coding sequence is TGTGCCAGCAGCGCATCTCGGCGCCAGGAGACCCAGTACTTC. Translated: CASSASRRQETQYF. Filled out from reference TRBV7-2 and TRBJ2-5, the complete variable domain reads GAGVSQSPSNKVTEKGKDVELRCDPISGHTALYWYRQSLGQGLEFLIYFQGNSAPDKSGLPSDRFSAERTGGSVSTLTIQRTQQEDSAVYLCASSASRRQETQYFGPGTRLLVL.

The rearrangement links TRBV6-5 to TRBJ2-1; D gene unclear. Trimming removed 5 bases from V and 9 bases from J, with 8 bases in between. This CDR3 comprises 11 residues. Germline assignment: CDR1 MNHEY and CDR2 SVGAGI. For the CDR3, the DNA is TGTGCCAGCAGTGGAAACGGTGAGCAGTTCTTC. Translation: CASSGNGEQFF.

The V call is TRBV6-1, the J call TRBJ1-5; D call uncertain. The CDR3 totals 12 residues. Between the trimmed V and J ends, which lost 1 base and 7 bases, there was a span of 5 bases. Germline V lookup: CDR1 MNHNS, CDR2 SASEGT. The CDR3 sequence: CASSEGGQPQHF. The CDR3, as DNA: TGTGCCAGCAGTGAAGGAGGGCAGCCCCAGCATTTT.

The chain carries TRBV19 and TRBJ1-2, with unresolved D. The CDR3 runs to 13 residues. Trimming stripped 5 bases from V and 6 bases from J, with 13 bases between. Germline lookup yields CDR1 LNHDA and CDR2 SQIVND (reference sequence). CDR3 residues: CASSAHIPDGYTF. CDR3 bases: TGTGCCAGTAGTGCCCATATACCCGATGGCTACACCTTC.

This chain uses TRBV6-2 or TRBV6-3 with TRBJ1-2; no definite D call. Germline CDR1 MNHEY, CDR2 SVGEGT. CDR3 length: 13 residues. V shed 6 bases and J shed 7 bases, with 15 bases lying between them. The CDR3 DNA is TGTGCCAGCAGACCCGCCGGGATGGGTGGCTACACCTTC. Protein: CASRPAGMGGYTF.

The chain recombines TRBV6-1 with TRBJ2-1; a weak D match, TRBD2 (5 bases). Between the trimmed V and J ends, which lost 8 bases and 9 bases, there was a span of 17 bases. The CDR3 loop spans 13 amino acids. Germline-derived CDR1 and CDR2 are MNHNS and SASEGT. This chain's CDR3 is CASGRTISGEQFF. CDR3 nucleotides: TGTGCCAGCGGCAGAACGATAAGCGGTGAGCAGTTCTTC.

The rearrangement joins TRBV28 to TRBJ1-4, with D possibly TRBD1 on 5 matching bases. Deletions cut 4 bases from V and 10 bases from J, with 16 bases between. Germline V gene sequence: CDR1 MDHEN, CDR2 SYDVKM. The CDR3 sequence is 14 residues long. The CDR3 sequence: CASSYGDTRGKLFF. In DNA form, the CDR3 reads TGTGCCAGCAGTTATGGGGATACGAGGGGAAAACTGTTTTTT.

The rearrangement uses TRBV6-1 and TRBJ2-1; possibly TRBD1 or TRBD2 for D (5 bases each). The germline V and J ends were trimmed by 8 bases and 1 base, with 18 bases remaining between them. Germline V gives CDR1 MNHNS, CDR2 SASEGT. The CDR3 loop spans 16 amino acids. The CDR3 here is CASQFNPGTSYNEQFF. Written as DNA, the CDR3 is TGTGCCAGCCAATTCAACCCCGGGACGTCCTACAATGAGCAGTTCTTC.

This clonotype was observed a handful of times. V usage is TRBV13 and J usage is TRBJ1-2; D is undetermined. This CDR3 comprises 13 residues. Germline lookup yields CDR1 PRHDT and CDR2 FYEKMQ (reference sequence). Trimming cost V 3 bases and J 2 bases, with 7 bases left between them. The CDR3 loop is CASSFQVNYGYTF. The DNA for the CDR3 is TGTGCCAGCAGCTTTCAGGTGAACTATGGCTACACCTTC. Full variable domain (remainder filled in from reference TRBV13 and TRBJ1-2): AAGVIQSPRHLIKEKRETATLKCYPIPRHDTVYWYQQGPGQDPQFLISFYEKMQSDKGSIPDRFSAQQFSDYHSELNMSSLELGDSALYFCASSFQVNYGYTFGSGTRLTVV.

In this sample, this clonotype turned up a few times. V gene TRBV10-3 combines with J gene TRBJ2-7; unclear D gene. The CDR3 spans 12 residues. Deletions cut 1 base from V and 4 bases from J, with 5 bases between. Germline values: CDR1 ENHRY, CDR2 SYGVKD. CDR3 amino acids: CAISELNYEQYF. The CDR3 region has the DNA TGTGCCATCAGTGAGTTGAATTACGAGCAGTACTTC.

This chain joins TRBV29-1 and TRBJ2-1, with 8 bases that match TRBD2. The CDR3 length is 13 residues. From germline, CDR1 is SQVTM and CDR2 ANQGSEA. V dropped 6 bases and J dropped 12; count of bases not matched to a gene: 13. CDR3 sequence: CSVTTGRGSGQFF. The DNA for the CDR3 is TGCAGCGTCACGACCGGGAGGGGGTCGGGGCAGTTCTTC.

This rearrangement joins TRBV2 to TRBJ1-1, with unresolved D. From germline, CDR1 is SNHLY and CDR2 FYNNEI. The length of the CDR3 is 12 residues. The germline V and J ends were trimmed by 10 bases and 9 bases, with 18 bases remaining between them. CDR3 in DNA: TGTGCCAAATCTATGAGTAATTCAAAAGCTTTCTTT. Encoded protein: CAKSMSNSKAFF.

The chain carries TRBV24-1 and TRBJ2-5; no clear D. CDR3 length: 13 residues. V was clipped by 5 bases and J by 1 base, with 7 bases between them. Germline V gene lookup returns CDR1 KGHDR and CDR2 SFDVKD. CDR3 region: CATSVGFQETQYF. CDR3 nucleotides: TGTGCCACCAGTGTGGGGTTCCAAGAGACCCAGTACTTC.

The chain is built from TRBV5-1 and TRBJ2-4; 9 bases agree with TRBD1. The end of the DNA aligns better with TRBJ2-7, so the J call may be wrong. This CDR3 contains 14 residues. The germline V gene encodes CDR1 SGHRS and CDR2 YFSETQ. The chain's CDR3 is CASSLGTGSNEQYF. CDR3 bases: TGCGCCAGCAGCTTAGGGACAGGGAGCAACGAGCAGTACTTC.

The CDR3 region has the DNA TGTGCCAGCAGCGTAGGTCGAGGGGCCGGGGATACGCAGTATTTT. It encodes CASSVGRGAGDTQYF. This chain uses TRBV9 with TRBJ2-3; D tentatively fits TRBD1 or TRBD2 (5 bases each). Germline lookup yields CDR1 SGDLS and CDR2 YYNGEE. The germline V and J ends were trimmed by 0 bases and 6 bases, with 14 bases remaining between them. This CDR3 spans 15 amino acids.

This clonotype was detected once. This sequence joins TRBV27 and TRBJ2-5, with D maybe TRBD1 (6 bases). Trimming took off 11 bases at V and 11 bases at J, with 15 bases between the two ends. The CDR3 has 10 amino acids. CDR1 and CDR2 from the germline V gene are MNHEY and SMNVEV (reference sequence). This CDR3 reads CAARDNEQYF. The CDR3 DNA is TGTGCCGCACGGGACAATGAGCAGTACTTC.

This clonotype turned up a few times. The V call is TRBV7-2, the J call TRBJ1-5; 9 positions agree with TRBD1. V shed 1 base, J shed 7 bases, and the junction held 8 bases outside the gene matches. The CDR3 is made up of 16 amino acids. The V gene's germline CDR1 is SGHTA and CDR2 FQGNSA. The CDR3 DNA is TGTGCCAGCAGCTTAGAACCGGGACAGGGCCGGCAGCCCCAGCATTTT. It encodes CASSLEPGQGRQPQHF.

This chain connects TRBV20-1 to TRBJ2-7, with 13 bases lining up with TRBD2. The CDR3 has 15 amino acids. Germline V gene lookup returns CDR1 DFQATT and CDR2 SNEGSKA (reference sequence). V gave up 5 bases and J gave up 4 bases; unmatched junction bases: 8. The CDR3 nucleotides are TGCAGTGCTGGCGGACTAGCGGGAGTAGAATACGAGCAGTACTTC. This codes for CSAGGLAGVEYEQYF.

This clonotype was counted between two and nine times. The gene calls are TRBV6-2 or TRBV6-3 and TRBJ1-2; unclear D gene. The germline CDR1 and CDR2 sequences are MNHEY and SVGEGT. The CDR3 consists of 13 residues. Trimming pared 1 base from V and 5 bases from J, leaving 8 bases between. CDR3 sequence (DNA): TGTGCCAGCAGTTACTGGGAAGGGTATGGCTACACCTTC. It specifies CASSYWEGYGYTF.

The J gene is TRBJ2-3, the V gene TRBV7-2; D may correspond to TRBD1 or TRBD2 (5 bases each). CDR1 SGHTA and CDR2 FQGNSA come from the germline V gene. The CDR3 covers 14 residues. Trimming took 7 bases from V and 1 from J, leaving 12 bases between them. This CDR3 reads CASTTGPGTDTQYF. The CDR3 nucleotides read TGTGCCAGCACCACGGGACCCGGCACAGATACGCAGTATTTT.